Shown below are 26 T cell receptor beta chains from a single sample sequenced in a study of cytomegalovirus exposure and HLA in healthy donors. Primers for the PCR totalled 60 Vbeta and 13 Jbeta. Profiling relied on immunoSEQ multiplex PCR, and the TCRdb table lists in-frame clones only, not all of them. The repertoire holds about 150,000 clones, with approximately 80% as singletons. Sequencing input: PBMCs. These TCRs come from a woman between 35 and 50 years old in good health and CMV-seropositive.

The table lists this clone with a count of one. The J gene is TRBJ2-1, the V gene TRBV20-1; possible D gene TRBD2, 5 bases. Germline CDR1 reads DFQATT; CDR2 reads SNEGSKA (reference sequence). The length of the CDR3 is 11 residues. V was clipped by 1 base and J by 9 bases, with 7 bases between them. The DNA of the CDR3 is TGCAGTGCTAGAGTGGGGAGTGAGCAGTTCTTC. Protein: CSARVGSEQFF.

In the case of this clone: The DNA is left out, because the CDR3 cannot be placed on it with certainty; the CDR3 is given as TCRdb lists it. Within the sample, other DNA sequences also encode this same CDR3. The V call is TRBV21-1, the J call TRBJ2-1; the D call TRBD1 from the table was never checked on the DNA. TRBV21-1 is a recognized pseudogene. The CDR3 contains 14 residues when both ends are counted. The CDR3 sequence: CASSKWGTGTVQFF.

The chain joins TRBV11-1 to TRBJ2-7; the D is unclear. There are 12 residues in the CDR3. The germline gives CDR1 SGHAT, CDR2 FQDESV (reference sequence). V was pared by 1 base and J by 5 bases, with 6 bases between. As DNA, the CDR3 is TGTGCCAGCAGCTTAGGTAAAAACGAGCAGTACTTC. It specifies CASSLGKNEQYF. Full variable domain (rest looked up from reference TRBV11-1 and TRBJ2-7): EAEVAQSPRYKITEKSQAVAFWCDPISGHATLYWYRQILGQGPELLVQFQDESVVDDSQLPKDRFSAERLKGVDSTLKIQPAELGDSAMYLCASSLGKNEQYFGPGTRLTVT.

The chain combines TRBV4-2 with TRBJ1-2; D call uncertain. This CDR3 is 15 amino acids long. V was shortened by 0 bases and J by 6 bases, with 14 bases between the two germline ends. Germline values: CDR1 LGHNA, CDR2 YNFKEQ. The CDR3 spells CASSQDWRGIHGYTF. DNA of the CDR3: TGTGCCAGCAGCCAAGATTGGAGAGGGATCCATGGCTACACCTTC.

The chain employs TRBV9 and TRBJ2-3; perhaps TRBD1 as D (5 bases). The V end was cut by 4 bases, the J end by 6 bases, with 12 bases between. Germline lookup yields CDR1 SGDLS and CDR2 YYNGEE. The CDR3 contains 13 residues. CDR3 in amino acids: CASSPQGTDTQYF. The CDR3 coding sequence is TGTGCCAGCAGCCCCCAGGGAACCGATACGCAGTATTTT.

Here the CDR3 DNA reads TGTGCCAGCAGTTACTCAACGAGTAACTACGAGCAGTACTTC. It translates to CASSYSTSNYEQYF. The rearrangement uses TRBV6-5 and TRBJ2-5; D is unclear. Gene TRBJ2-7 matches the end of the DNA better, so the J call may be wrong. The germline CDR1 and CDR2 sequences are MNHEY and SVGAGI. The CDR3 spans 14 residues.

This chain connects TRBV4-2 to TRBJ1-4; 8 nucleotides match TRBD1. Germline CDR1 reads LGHNA; CDR2 reads YNFKEQ. This CDR3 is built from 14 residues. Trimming removed 3 bases from V and 8 bases from J; junction bases left unmatched: 5. CDR3 in amino acids: CASSHGQGGEKLFF. As DNA, the CDR3 is TGTGCCAGCAGCCATGGACAGGGCGGGGAAAAACTGTTTTTT.

The rearrangement links TRBV14 to TRBJ2-3; 11 bases are a match to TRBD2. The V and J ends lost 2 bases and 6 bases, in that order; junction bases with no gene match: 7. CDR1 is SGHDN and CDR2 is FVKESK in the germline V gene. There are 16 residues in the CDR3. The CDR3 reads CASSQRLAGPSDTQYF. In DNA, the CDR3 is TGTGCCAGCAGCCAAAGACTAGCGGGACCCTCGGATACGCAGTATTTT.

This clone was picked up one time. Mismatch with germline at one junction end may stem from a read error. This chain joins TRBV5-6 and TRBJ2-5; the match to TRBD2 covers 9 bases. Germline V gene data show CDR1 as SGHDT and CDR2 as YYEEEE. The CDR3 has 15 amino acids. CDR3 residues: CASRLGGGAQETQYF. The CDR3 DNA sequence: TGTGCCAGCAGATTGGGCGGGGGGGCGCAGGAGACCCAGTACTTC.

A remark on this clone: Other nucleotide sequences in the sample specify the same CDR3. V and J are TRBV6-5 and TRBJ2-1, with D possibly matching TRBD2 (5 bases). Trimming took 5 bases from V and 11 from J, leaving 13 bases between them. The CDR3 loop spans 12 amino acids. CDR1 is MNHEY, CDR2 SVGAGI, per germline. For the CDR3, the DNA is TGTGCCAGCAGTGATCTAGCCTATAAGCAGTTCTTC. Translation gives CASSDLAYKQFF.

The chain recombines TRBV6-7 with TRBJ2-7, with 9 bases aligning to TRBD2. TRBV6-7 is identified as an open reading frame with a role that is uncertain. The CDR3 loop spans 17 amino acids. J gave up 4 bases and V 2 bases, and 12 bases lay outside the gene matches. The CDR3: CASSYQGSGSGFYEQYF. For the CDR3, the DNA is TGTGCCAGCAGTTACCAGGGTAGCGGGAGTGGGTTTTACGAGCAGTACTTC.

In its sample, this clone was seen once. The chain links TRBV9 to TRBJ2-7; D is uncertain. V was shortened by 0 bases and J by 2 bases, with 6 bases between the two germline ends. This CDR3 spans 13 amino acids. CDR1 is SGDLS and CDR2 is YYNGEE in the germline V gene. DNA for the CDR3: TGTGCCAGCAGCGTAGTAGCTGCCTACGAGCAGTACTTC. This codes for CASSVVAAYEQYF.

This clone was seen just once. The rearrangement links TRBV7-8 to TRBJ2-5, with TRBD1 matching 7 bases. Germline V gene sequence: CDR1 SGHVS, CDR2 FQNEAQ. Trimming took 5 bases from V and 4 from J; bases not matched to a gene: 4. The CDR3 is 13 residues long. The CDR3 reads CASSRGQLETQYF. The CDR3 DNA reads as TGTGCCAGCAGCCGGGGACAGTTAGAGACCCAGTACTTC.

This clone was detected a few times. The V and J genes are TRBV28 and TRBJ1-1; TRBD1 aligns across 10 bases. The V gene end was trimmed by 5 bases and the J gene end by 0 bases; junction bases not matched to a gene: 9. The CDR3 spans 17 residues. From germline, CDR1 is MDHEN and CDR2 SYDVKM. CDR3 residues: CASSLSGTGVLNTEAFF. The DNA of the CDR3 is TGTGCCAGCAGTCTCTCCGGGACAGGGGTGCTGAACACTGAAGCTTTCTTT. Complete variable domain (other parts from reference TRBV28 and TRBJ1-1): DVKVTQSSRYLVKRTGEKVFLECVQDMDHENMFWYRQDPGLGLRLIYFSYDVKMKEKGDIPEGYSVSREKKERFSLILESASTNQTSMYLCASSLSGTGVLNTEAFFGQGTRLTVV.

The chain recombines TRBV2 with TRBJ2-7; 7 bases match TRBD2. Germline CDR1 reads SNHLY; CDR2 reads FYNNEI. The CDR3 covers 15 residues. Trimming cost V 7 bases and J 7 bases; bases outside gene matches: 16. CDR3 DNA sequence: TGTGCCAGCAACCTAAATGGGGGGGGGTCTCGAGAGCAGTACTTC. It codes for CASNLNGGGSREQYF.

The CDR3 loop is CASSPGTKRNTGELFF. CDR3 DNA sequence: TGCGCCAGCAGCCCAGGGACAAAGAGAAACACCGGGGAGCTGTTTTTT. The gene calls are TRBV10-1 and TRBJ2-2; a weak D match, TRBD1 (6 bases). Germline V gene data show CDR1 as WNHNN and CDR2 as SYGVQD (reference sequence). This CDR3 is built from 16 residues. Between the trimmed V and J ends, which lost 6 bases and 2 bases, there was a span of 16 bases.

The chain has TRBV2 and TRBJ2-7, with a possible D match to TRBD2 (6 bases). V lost 7 bases to trimming and J lost 3 bases, with 10 bases between them. CDR1 is SNHLY and CDR2 is FYNNEI in the germline V gene. The CDR3 loop spans 12 amino acids. CDR3 nucleotide sequence: TGTGCCAGCACGGAGGGGCTCTACGAGCAGTACTTC. Translating gives CASTEGLYEQYF.

This clone is a singleton in its sample. The CDR3 DNA follows: TGTGCCAGCAGCAGGGGCGACGAGCAGTACTTC. Protein product: CASSRGDEQYF. This chain connects TRBV21-1 to TRBJ2-7; no check of the table's D call, TRBD1, against the DNA was made. TRBV21-1 is tagged as a pseudogene. The CDR3 totals 11 residues.

The V call is TRBV5-4, the J call TRBJ2-7, with D perhaps TRBD2 (7 bases). The CDR3 loop spans 16 amino acids. The germline V gene encodes CDR1 SGHNT and CDR2 YYREEE (reference sequence). Trimming stripped 3 bases from V and 4 bases from J, with 20 bases between. CDR3 sequence reads: CASSSRGEGGLYEQYF. CDR3 sequence (DNA): TGTGCCAGCAGCTCCCGTGGGGAGGGGGGCCTTTACGAGCAGTACTTC.

The chain links TRBV2 to TRBJ2-3; D perhaps matches TRBD1 (5 bases). The CDR3 spans 16 residues. The V gene's germline CDR1 is SNHLY and CDR2 FYNNEI. V lost 7 bases to trimming and J lost 0 bases, with 17 bases between them. Here the CDR3 reads CASNSDTGYSTDTQYF. CDR3 sequence (DNA): TGTGCCAGCAACTCGGACACCGGCTACAGCACAGATACGCAGTATTTT. Together with reference TRBV2 and TRBJ2-3, the CDR3 gives the full variable domain: EPEVTQTPSHQVTQMGQEVILRCVPISNHLYFYWYRQILGQKVEFLVSFYNNEISEKSEIFDDQFSVERPDGSNFTLKIRSTKLEDSAMYFCASNSDTGYSTDTQYFGPGTRLTVL.

Note on this clone: Other DNA variants within this sample encode the same CDR3. The chain carries TRBV5-1 and TRBJ1-1; D is unresolved. Germline loops: CDR1 SGHRS, CDR2 YFSETQ. The CDR3 has 14 residues. With 2 bases removed from V and 0 bases from J, the gap between germline ends came to 8 bases. The CDR3 region is CASSLTSLNTEAFF. CDR3 coding DNA: TGCGCCAGCAGCTTAACATCCTTGAACACTGAAGCTTTCTTT.

The chain joins TRBV4-2 to TRBJ2-7, with TRBD2 matching 7 bases. The length of the CDR3 is 17 residues. In germline, CDR1 is LGHNA, CDR2 YNFKEQ. With 0 bases clipped from V and 3 bases from J, the junction kept 11 bases outside the gene matches. The chain's CDR3 is CASSQDAGSGRGYEQYF. The DNA of the CDR3 is TGTGCCAGCAGCCAAGATGCGGGGAGTGGGAGGGGCTACGAGCAGTACTTC.

This clone was found a few times. The V call is TRBV2, the J call TRBJ1-4; D is unresolved. This CDR3 has 15 residues. The V gene's germline CDR1 is SNHLY and CDR2 FYNNEI. V was trimmed by 3 bases and J by 1 base, leaving 9 bases between them. CDR3: CASSEGRLTNEKLFF. The CDR3 DNA follows: TGTGCCAGCAGTGAGGGCCGCTTAACTAATGAAAAACTGTTTTTT.

V usage is TRBV6-6 and J usage is TRBJ1-2; D remains unclear. This CDR3 region has 13 residues. Per germline, CDR1 MNHNY and CDR2 SVGAGI (reference sequence). V was pared by 2 bases and J by 4 bases, with 8 bases between. The CDR3 loop reads CASSYAELYGYTF. In DNA, the CDR3 is TGTGCCAGCAGTTACGCGGAGCTCTATGGCTACACCTTC.

The V and J genes are TRBV5-4 and TRBJ1-1; the match to TRBD1 covers 9 bases. CDR3 length: 20 amino acids. The trim removed 3 bases at V and 1 base at J, leaving 19 bases unmatched. Germline V CDR1 and CDR2: SGHNT, YYREEE (reference sequence). The CDR3 DNA reads as TGTGCCAGCAGCTCGTCTCTTTTTGGGACAGGGAGAAAGGGGAACACTGAAGCTTTCTTT. It codes for CASSSSLFGTGRKGNTEAFF.

The chain carries TRBV9 and TRBJ2-7; TRBD2 agrees at 10 bases. Trimming at V came to 4 bases and at J to 1 base, leaving 8 bases not matched to a gene. The CDR3 sequence is 16 residues long. The germline gives CDR1 SGDLS, CDR2 YYNGEE. Written as DNA, the CDR3 is TGTGCCAGCAGCCCTCGCGGGACTAGCGATTCCTACGAGCAGTACTTC. Encoded protein: CASSPRGTSDSYEQYF.